One sample yielded the 20 T cell receptor beta chains listed below, sequenced in a study of shared clonotypes between healthy human individuals. The method was immunoSEQ multiplex PCR; TCRdb's version includes in-frame clones alone and lacks a portion of them. The sample lists around 1,000,000 clones; 70% to 80% were seen once. Specimen: memory CD4+ T cells from PBMCs. Specified subset: CD45RA-negative fraction. The receptors here all came from a man between 18 and 35 years old in good health. Some clones in this sample may be carry-over from other donors' samples.

V usage is TRBV5-4 and J usage is TRBJ1-3; D possibly corresponds to TRBD1 (5 bases). The germline V gene has CDR1 SGHNT and CDR2 YYREEE (reference sequence). The CDR3 totals 15 residues. V lost 4 bases and J 4 bases, leaving 15 bases between the germline ends. CDR3 region: CASSPDRSVGNTIYF. The CDR3 coding sequence is TGTGCCAGCAGCCCCGACAGATCAGTGGGAAACACCATATATTTT.

Comments on this clone: Other nucleotide sequences in the sample specify the same CDR3. The rearrangement uses TRBV19 and TRBJ2-2, with D perhaps matching TRBD2 (5 bases). The CDR3 runs to 15 residues. Trimming took off 3 bases at V and 0 bases at J, with 8 bases between the two ends. The germline V gene has CDR1 LNHDA and CDR2 SQIVND (reference sequence). The CDR3 protein is CASSISASNTGELFF. Written as DNA, the CDR3 is TGTGCCAGTAGTATTAGCGCGTCGAACACCGGGGAGCTGTTTTTT.

The genes are TRBV5-4 and TRBJ2-2; 9 nucleotides line up with TRBD2. Looked up from germline, CDR1 is SGHNT and CDR2 is YYREEE (reference sequence). This CDR3 is built from 16 residues. Trimming at V came to 0 bases and at J to 1 base, leaving 1 base not matched to a gene. CDR3 in amino acids: CASSLGLAVNTGELFF. CDR3 nucleotides: TGTGCCAGCAGCTTGGGACTAGCGGTGAACACCGGGGAGCTGTTTTTT.

This chain uses TRBV28 with TRBJ1-2, with D perhaps TRBD1 (5 bases). The CDR3 sequence is 14 residues long. The germline V gene encodes CDR1 MDHEN and CDR2 SYDVKM. The V end lost 9 bases, the J end lost 4 bases, and 18 bases lay between the germline ends. As DNA, the CDR3 is TGTGCCAGTTCCCAGGGTACCCCCCTCTATGGCTACACCTTC. Translation: CASSQGTPLYGYTF.

As concerns this clone: Just one base apart from a much larger clone, this may be a read error. Other DNA sequences in the same sample also yield this CDR3. This chain joins TRBV9 and TRBJ2-7; D perhaps matches TRBD2 (5 bases). The CDR3 runs to 12 residues. Germline-derived CDR1 and CDR2 are SGDLS and YYNGEE. V lost 4 bases and J 3 bases, leaving 8 bases between the germline ends. Here the CDR3 DNA reads TGTGCCAGCAGCCCCCGGGGCTACGAGCAGTACTTC. Encoded protein: CASSPRGYEQYF.

The rearrangement joins TRBV7-9 to TRBJ2-1; no clear D gene. CDR3 length: 19 amino acids. Per germline, CDR1 SEHNR and CDR2 FQNEAQ (reference sequence). With 2 bases removed from V and 1 base from J, the gap between germline ends came to 21 bases. The CDR3 DNA reads TGTGCCAGCAGCTTATTACAGCCGCTGATATCCAGGTCCTACAATGAGCAGTTCTTC. Amino acids: CASSLLQPLISRSYNEQFF.

The rearrangement links TRBV7-6 to TRBJ2-7; 9 bases are shared with TRBD1. The CDR3 runs to 17 residues. The germline V gene has CDR1 SGHVS and CDR2 FNYEAQ. V was pared by 2 bases and J by 6 bases, with 14 bases of the junction left unmatched. As DNA, the CDR3 is TGTGCCAGCAGCTTATTTTTACCGGGACAGGGTACCGGCGAGCAGTACTTC. Protein: CASSLFLPGQGTGEQYF.

The chain joins TRBV10-1 to TRBJ2-1; 16 nucleotides match TRBD2. The V segment lost 5 bases and the J segment 9 bases; nucleotides outside the gene matches: 4. The CDR3 covers 15 residues. CDR1 WNHNN and CDR2 SYGVQD come from the germline V gene (reference sequence). This chain's CDR3 is CASSPGTSGRAEQFF. The CDR3 DNA follows: TGCGCCAGCAGTCCAGGGACTAGCGGGAGGGCTGAGCAGTTCTTC.

This chain links TRBV7-2 with TRBJ2-1, with D tentatively TRBD1 or TRBD2 (5 bases each). The germline gives CDR1 SGHTA, CDR2 FQGNSA. This CDR3 contains 15 residues. V was clipped by 0 bases and J by 6 bases, with 12 bases between them. CDR3 sequence (DNA): TGTGCCAGCAGCTTAGCCTCGGGGCAGGCCAATGAGCAGTTCTTC. It translates to CASSLASGQANEQFF.

This clone was recorded only once. J is TRBJ2-1 and V is TRBV18; D is ambiguous. The germline V gene encodes CDR1 KGHSH and CDR2 LQKENI. Trimming stripped 7 bases from V and 1 base from J, with 14 bases between. The CDR3 spans 15 residues. CDR3 amino acids: CASYFAVGSYNEQFF. Here the CDR3 DNA reads TGTGCCAGCTATTTCGCGGTGGGGTCCTACAATGAGCAGTTCTTC.

The chain is built from TRBV28 and TRBJ1-5; weak D call: TRBD1 (6 bases). The CDR3 is 15 amino acids. With 6 bases removed from V and 6 bases from J, the gap between germline ends came to 18 bases. The germline V gene has CDR1 MDHEN and CDR2 SYDVKM. The CDR3: CASRRPWGAGQPQHF. In DNA, the CDR3 is TGTGCCAGCAGACGTCCGTGGGGGGCGGGTCAGCCCCAGCATTTT.

The chain carries TRBV5-1 and TRBJ2-1; D is possibly TRBD2 (5 bases). This CDR3 has 12 residues. Per the germline V gene, CDR1 is SGHRS and CDR2 is YFSETQ. V lost 4 bases and J 5 bases, leaving 7 bases between the germline ends. In DNA, the CDR3 is TGCGCCAGCAGCCACGGGGACAATGAGCAGTTCTTC. It translates to CASSHGDNEQFF.

The chain has TRBV6-6 and TRBJ1-3; D ambiguous. This CDR3 is built from 15 residues. Germline V gene sequence: CDR1 MNHNY, CDR2 SVGAGI (reference sequence). Deletions cut 7 bases from V and 0 bases from J, with 13 bases between. The chain's CDR3 is CASNPTGYSGNTIYF. The DNA for the CDR3 is TGTGCCAGCAATCCGACCGGATACTCTGGAAACACCATATATTTT.

This clone was found once. V gene TRBV19 combines with J gene TRBJ2-7; TRBD2 is a possible D gene (6 bases). The CDR3 has 15 residues. In germline, CDR1 is LNHDA, CDR2 SQIVND (reference sequence). V lost 3 bases and J lost 2, with 14 bases in between. The CDR3 DNA follows: TGTGCCAGTAGTATGGGGCGGGAATCCACCTACGAGCAGTACTTC. It translates to CASSMGRESTYEQYF. Supplemented by reference TRBV19 and TRBJ2-7, the full variable domain reads DGGITQSPKYLFRKEGQNVTLSCEQNLNHDAMYWYRQDPGQGLRLIYYSQIVNDFQKGDIAEGYSVSREKKESFPLTVTSAQKNPTAFYLCASSMGRESTYEQYFGPGTRLTVT.

This chain connects TRBV6-1 to TRBJ2-5, with 14 bases fitting TRBD2. The CDR3 runs to 15 residues. Trimming cost V 6 bases and J 5 bases; bases outside gene matches: 5. The V gene's germline CDR1 is MNHNS and CDR2 SASEGT. As DNA, the CDR3 is TGTGCCAGCAGCGCGGGACTAGCGGGAGTCGAGACCCAGTACTTC. Residues: CASSAGLAGVETQYF.

This sequence joins TRBV27 and TRBJ2-2, with TRBD2 identical over 9 bases. V gave up 5 bases and J gave up 4 bases; unmatched junction bases: 5. The CDR3 sequence is 15 residues long. Per the germline V gene, CDR1 is MNHEY and CDR2 is SMNVEV (reference sequence). The CDR3 here is CASSASGMRTGELFF. The CDR3 nucleotides read TGTGCCAGCAGTGCTAGCGGGATGCGCACCGGGGAGCTGTTTTTT.

The V call is TRBV4-1, the J call TRBJ2-2, with unresolved D. The V end lost 2 bases, the J end lost 7 bases, and 8 bases lay between the germline ends. From germline, CDR1 is MGHRA and CDR2 YSYEKL. CDR3 length equals 13 residues. CDR3 nucleotide sequence: TGCGCCAGCAGCCAACTCCCAAACGGGGAGCTGTTTTTT. Translated: CASSQLPNGELFF.

A single count supports this clone. The gene calls are TRBV6-1 and TRBJ1-1, with D possibly matching TRBD1 (6 bases). The length of the CDR3 is 13 residues. V was clipped by 5 bases and J by 10 bases, with 17 bases between them. Germline V gene data show CDR1 as MNHNS and CDR2 as SASEGT. This CDR3 reads CASSLDSPMGAFF. Here the CDR3 DNA reads TGTGCCAGCAGTCTGGACAGCCCCATGGGAGCTTTCTTT.

The chain joins TRBV6-5 to TRBJ1-3, with D possibly being TRBD1 (6 bases). The CDR3 length is 12 residues. Looked up from germline, CDR1 is MNHEY and CDR2 is SVGAGI. V lost 6 bases, J lost 11 bases, and 14 bases lay in between. CDR3 coding DNA: TGTGCCAGCAGCAAAGGACAGAACTCCATATATTTT. It is translated as CASSKGQNSIYF.

V gene TRBV10-1 combines with J gene TRBJ1-2, with 8 nucleotides matching TRBD1. Germline-derived CDR1 and CDR2 are WNHNN and SYGVQD (reference sequence). There are 13 residues in the CDR3. The junction had 8 bases not matched to a gene; V was cut back by 6 bases and J by 8 bases. The chain's CDR3 is CASSPGRTGGYTF. The CDR3 nucleotides are TGCGCCAGCAGCCCCGGGAGGACAGGGGGCTACACCTTC.